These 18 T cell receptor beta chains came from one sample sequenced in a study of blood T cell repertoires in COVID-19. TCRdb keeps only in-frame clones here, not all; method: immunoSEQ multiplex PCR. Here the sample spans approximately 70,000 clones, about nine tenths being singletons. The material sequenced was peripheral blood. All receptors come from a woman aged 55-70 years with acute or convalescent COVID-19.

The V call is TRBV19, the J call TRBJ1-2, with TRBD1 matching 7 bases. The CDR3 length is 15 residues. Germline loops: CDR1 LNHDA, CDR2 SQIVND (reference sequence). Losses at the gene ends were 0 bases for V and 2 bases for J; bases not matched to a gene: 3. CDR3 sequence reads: CASSIEETGNYGYTF. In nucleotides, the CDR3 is TGTGCCAGTAGTATAGAGGAGACAGGGAACTATGGCTACACCTTC.

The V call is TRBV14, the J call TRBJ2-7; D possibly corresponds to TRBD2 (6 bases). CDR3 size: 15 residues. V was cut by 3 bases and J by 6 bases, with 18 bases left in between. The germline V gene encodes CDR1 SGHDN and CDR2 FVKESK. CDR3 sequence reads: CASSHLLGEEGEQYF. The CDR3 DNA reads TGTGCCAGCAGCCATCTACTGGGGGAGGAAGGCGAGCAGTACTTC.

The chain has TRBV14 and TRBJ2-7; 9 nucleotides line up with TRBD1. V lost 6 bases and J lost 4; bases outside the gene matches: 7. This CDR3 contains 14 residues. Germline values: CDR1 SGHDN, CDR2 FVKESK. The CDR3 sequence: CASSAGTGIYEQYF. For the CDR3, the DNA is TGTGCCAGCAGTGCCGGGACAGGGATATACGAGCAGTACTTC.

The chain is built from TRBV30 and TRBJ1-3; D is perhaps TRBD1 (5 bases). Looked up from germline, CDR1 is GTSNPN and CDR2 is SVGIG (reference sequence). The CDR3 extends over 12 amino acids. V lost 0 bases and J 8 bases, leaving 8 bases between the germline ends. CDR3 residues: CAWSVRGDTIYF. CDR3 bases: TGTGCCTGGAGTGTACGGGGGGACACCATATATTTT.

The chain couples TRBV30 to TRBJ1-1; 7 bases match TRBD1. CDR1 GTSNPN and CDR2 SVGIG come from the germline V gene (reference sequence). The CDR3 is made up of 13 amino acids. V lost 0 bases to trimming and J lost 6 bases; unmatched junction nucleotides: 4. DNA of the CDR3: TGTGCCTGGAGTGTGAGAGGGGGCCCTGAAGCTTTCTTT. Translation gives CAWSVRGGPEAFF.

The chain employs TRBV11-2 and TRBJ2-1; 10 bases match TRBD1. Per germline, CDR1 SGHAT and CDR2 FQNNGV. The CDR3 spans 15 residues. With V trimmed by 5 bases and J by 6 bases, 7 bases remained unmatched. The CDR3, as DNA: TGTGCCAGCAGCCGGGGGTGGGACAGGGGCAATGAGCAGTTCTTC. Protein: CASSRGWDRGNEQFF.

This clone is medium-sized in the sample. In nucleotides, the CDR3 is TGTGCCAGCAGCTTAACGGGACTAGCGCCAGATACGCAGTATTTT. It is translated as CASSLTGLAPDTQYF. The gene calls are TRBV7-8 and TRBJ2-3; 10 bases match TRBD2. The trim removed 2 bases at V and 4 bases at J, leaving 3 bases unmatched. The CDR3 length is 15 residues. Germline lookup yields CDR1 SGHVS and CDR2 FQNEAQ. The full variable domain, with the rest looked up from reference TRBV7-8 and TRBJ2-3, is GAGVSQSPRYKVAKRGQDVALRCDPISGHVSLFWYQQALGQGPEFLTYFQNEAQLDKSGLPSDRFFAERPEGSVSTLKIQRTQQEDSAVYLCASSLTGLAPDTQYFGPGTRLTVL.

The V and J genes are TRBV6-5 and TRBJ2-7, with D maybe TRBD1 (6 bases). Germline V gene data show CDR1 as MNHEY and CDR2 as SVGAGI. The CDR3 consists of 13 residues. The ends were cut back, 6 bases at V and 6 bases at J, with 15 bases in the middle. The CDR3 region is CASSRREGGEQYF. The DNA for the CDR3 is TGTGCCAGCAGCAGACGAGAAGGGGGCGAGCAGTACTTC.

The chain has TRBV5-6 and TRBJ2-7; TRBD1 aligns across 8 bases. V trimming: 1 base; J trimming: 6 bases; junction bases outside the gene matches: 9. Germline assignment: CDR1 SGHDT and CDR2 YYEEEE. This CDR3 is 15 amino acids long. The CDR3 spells CASSLRTGLMFEQYF. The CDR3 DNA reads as TGTGCCAGCAGCTTGCGGACAGGGTTAATGTTCGAGCAGTACTTC.

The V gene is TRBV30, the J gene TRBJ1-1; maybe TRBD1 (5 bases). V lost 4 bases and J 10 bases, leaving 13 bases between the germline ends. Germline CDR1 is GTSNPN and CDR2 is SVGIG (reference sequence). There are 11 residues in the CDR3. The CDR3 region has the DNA TGTGCCTGGACGACAGTTGGTGGAGCTTTCTTT. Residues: CAWTTVGGAFF.

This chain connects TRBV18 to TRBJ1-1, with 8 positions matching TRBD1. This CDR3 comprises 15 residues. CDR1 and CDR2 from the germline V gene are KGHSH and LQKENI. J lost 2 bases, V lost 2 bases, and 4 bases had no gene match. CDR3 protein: CASSPDRGSNTEAFF. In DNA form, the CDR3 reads TGTGCCAGCTCACCAGACAGGGGATCTAACACTGAAGCTTTCTTT.

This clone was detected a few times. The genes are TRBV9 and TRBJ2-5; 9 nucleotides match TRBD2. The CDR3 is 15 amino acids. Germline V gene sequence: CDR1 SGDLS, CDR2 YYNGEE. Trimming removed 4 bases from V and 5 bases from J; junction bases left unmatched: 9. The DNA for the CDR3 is TGTGCCAGCAGCCCTCGATCCAGCGGGGGGGAGACCCAGTACTTC. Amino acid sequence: CASSPRSSGGETQYF.

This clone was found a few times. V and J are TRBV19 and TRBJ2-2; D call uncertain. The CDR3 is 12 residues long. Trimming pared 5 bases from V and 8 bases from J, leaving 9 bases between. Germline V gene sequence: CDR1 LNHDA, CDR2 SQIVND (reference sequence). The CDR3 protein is CASSSNWGELFF. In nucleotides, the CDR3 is TGTGCCAGTAGTTCCAACTGGGGGGAGCTGTTTTTT.

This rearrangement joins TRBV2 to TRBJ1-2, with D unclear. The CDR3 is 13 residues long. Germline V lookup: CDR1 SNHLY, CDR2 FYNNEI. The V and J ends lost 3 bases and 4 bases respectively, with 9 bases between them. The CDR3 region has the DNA TGTGCCAGCAGTGAGGCCCGTCGCTATGGCTACACCTTC. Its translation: CASSEARRYGYTF.

CDR3 nucleotide sequence: TGTGCCAGCAGCTTGGGAGCGGGGGCCTCCTACAATGAGCAGTTCTTC. Protein: CASSLGAGASYNEQFF. The chain is built from TRBV5-5 and TRBJ2-1; 8 bases are shared with TRBD2. V dropped 0 bases and J dropped 0; count of bases not matched to a gene: 2. Germline V CDR1 and CDR2: SGHKS, YYEKEE (reference sequence). The CDR3 extends over 16 amino acids.

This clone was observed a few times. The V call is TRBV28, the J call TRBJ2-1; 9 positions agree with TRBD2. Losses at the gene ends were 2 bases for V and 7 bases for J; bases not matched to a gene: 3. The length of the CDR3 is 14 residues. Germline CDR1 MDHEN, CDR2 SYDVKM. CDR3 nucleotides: TGTGCCAGCAGTTTAGGCGGGGGGGCAAATGAGCAGTTCTTC. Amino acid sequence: CASSLGGGANEQFF.

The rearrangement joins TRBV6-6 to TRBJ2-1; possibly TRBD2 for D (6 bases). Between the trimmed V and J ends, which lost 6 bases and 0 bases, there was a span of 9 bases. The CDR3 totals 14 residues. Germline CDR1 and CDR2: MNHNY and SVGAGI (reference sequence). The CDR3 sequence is CASRGGLSYNEQFF. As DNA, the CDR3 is TGTGCCAGCAGGGGAGGACTCTCCTACAATGAGCAGTTCTTC.

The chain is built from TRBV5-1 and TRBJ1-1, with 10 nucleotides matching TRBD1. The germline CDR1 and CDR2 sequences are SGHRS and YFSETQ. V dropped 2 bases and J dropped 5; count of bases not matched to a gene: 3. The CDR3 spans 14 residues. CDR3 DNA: TGCGCCAGCAGCTTTGGGACAGGGGTTACTGAAGCTTTCTTT. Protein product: CASSFGTGVTEAFF. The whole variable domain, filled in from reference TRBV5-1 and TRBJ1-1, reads KAGVTQTPRYLIKTRGQQVTLSCSPISGHRSVSWYQQTPGQGLQFLFEYFSETQRNKGNFPGRFSGRQFSNSRSEMNVSTLELGDSALYLCASSFGTGVTEAFFGQGTRLTVV.